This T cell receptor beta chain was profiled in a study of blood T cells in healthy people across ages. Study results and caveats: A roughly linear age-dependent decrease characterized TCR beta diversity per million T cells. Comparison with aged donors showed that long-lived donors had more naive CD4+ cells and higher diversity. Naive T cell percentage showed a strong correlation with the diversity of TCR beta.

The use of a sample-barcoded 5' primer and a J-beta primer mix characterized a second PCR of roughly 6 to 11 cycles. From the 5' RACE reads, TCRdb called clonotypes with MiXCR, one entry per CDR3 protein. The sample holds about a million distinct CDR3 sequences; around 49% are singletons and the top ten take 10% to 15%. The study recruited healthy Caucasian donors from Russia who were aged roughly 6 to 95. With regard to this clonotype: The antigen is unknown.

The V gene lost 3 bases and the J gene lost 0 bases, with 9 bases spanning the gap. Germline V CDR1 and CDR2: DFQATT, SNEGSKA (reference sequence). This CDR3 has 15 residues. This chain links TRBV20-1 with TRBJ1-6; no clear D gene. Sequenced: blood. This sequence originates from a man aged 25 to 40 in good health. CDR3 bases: TGCAGTGCTAGGGGCACTCTCTCCTATAATTCACCCCTCCACTTT. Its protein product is CSARGTLSYNSPLHF.